This T cell receptor beta chain was documented in a study of shared clonotypes between healthy human individuals. On the study more broadly: The cohort had two women and three men, ages 18 to 49. General study findings and limits: Roughly 4.7% was the fraction of naive CD4 clonotypes found shared across a handful of donors.

V shed 4 bases and J 5 bases; nucleotides not matched to a gene: 1. CDR1 MDHEN and CDR2 SYDVKM come from the germline V gene. The CDR3 is 12 amino acids. About this clone itself: Its antigen is not identified. The sample holds other DNA sequences that translate to the same CDR3.

Profiled with immunoSEQ multiplex PCR; TCRdb holds only in-frame clones, not every one. The data contain some 2,000,000 clones, 90% to 95% of them singletons. The sequence was collected from a man younger than 35 in good health. The genes are TRBV28 and TRBJ1-2; the match to TRBD1 covers 7 bases. Sequences were obtained from naive CD4+ T cells sorted from blood. The subset denotes: CD45RA+ positively selected. The CDR3 protein is CASSSQGYGYTF. In nucleotides, the CDR3 is TGTGCCAGCAGTTCACAGGGGTATGGCTACACCTTC.